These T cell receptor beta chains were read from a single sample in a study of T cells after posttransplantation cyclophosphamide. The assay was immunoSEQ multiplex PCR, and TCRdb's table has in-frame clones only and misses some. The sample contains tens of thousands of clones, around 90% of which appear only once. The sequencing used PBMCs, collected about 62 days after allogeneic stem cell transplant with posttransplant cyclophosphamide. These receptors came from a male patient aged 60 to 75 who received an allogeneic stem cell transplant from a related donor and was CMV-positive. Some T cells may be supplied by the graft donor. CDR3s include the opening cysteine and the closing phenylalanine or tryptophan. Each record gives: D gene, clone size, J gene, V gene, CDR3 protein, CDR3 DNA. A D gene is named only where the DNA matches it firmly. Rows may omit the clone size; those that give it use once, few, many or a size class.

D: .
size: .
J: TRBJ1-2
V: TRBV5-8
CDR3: CASSLFRGGGYTF
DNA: TGTGCCAGCAGCTTGTTCAGGGGCGGTGGCTACACCTTC

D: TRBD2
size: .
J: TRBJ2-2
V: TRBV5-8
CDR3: CASSLVRGAGELFF
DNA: TGTGCCAGCAGCTTGGTGCGGGGGGCCGGGGAGCTGTTTTTT

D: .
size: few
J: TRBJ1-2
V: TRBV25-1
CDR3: CASSEVQGHGYTF
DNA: TGTGCCAGCAGTGAGGTCCAGGGCCACGGCTACACCTTC

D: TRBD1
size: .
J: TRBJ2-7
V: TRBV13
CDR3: CASSLRRTGAYEQYF
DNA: TGTGCCAGCAGCTTACGAAGGACAGGCGCCTACGAGCAGTACTTC

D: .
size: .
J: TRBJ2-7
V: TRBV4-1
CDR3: CASSQPRAYEQYF
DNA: TGCGCCAGCAGCCAACCCCGGGCCTACGAGCAGTACTTC

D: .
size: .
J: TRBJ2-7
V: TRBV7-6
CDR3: CASSQGHISGEQYF
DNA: TGTGCCAGCAGCCAAGGACATATCTCTGGGGAGCAGTACTTC

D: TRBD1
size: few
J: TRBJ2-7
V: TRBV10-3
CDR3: CATGTVIYEQYF
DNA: TGTGCCACAGGGACAGTCATCTACGAGCAGTACTTC

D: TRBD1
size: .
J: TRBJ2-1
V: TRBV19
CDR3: CASSRDRLEEQFF
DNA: TGTGCCAGTAGTCGGGACAGGCTAGAAGAGCAGTTCTTC

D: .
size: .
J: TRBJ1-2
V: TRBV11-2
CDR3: CASSHLTELVNYGYTF
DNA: TGTGCCAGCAGCCACCTGACAGAGCTCGTCAACTATGGCTACACCTTC

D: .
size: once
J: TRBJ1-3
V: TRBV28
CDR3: CASSRGGSGNTIYF
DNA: TGTGCCAGCAGTAGAGGAGGCTCTGGAAACACCATATATTTT

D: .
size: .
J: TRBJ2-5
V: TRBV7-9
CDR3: CASSLEQGGTQTQYF
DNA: TGTGCCAGCAGCTTAGAACAGGGTGGGACGCAGACCCAGTACTTC

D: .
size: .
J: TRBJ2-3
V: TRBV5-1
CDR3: CASSSGSTDTQYF
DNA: TGCGCCAGCAGCAGCGGAAGCACAGATACGCAGTATTTT

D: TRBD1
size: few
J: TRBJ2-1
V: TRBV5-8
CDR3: CATRKRQGTTYNEQFF
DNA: TGTGCCACCCGGAAAAGACAGGGGACAACCTACAATGAGCAGTTCTTC

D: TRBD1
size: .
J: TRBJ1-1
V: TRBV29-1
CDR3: CSVAMDRVVTEAFF
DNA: TGCAGCGTTGCAATGGACAGGGTGGTCACTGAAGCTTTCTTT

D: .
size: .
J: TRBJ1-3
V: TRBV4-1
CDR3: CASSRTRQAGNTIYF
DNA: TGCGCCAGCAGCCGAACCCGACAGGCTGGAAACACCATATATTTT

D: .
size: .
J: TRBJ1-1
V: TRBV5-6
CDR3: CASSLGGGTEAFF
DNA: TGTGCCAGCAGCTTGGGCGGGGGTACTGAAGCTTTCTTT

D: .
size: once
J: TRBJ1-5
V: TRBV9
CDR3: CAGSVGSRRNSNQPQHF
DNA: TGTGCCGGCAGCGTAGGATCGAGGAGGAATAGCAATCAGCCCCAGCATTTT

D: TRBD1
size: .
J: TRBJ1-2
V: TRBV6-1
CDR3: CATMGQTNYGYTF
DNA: TGTGCCACAATGGGACAGACAAACTATGGCTACACCTTC

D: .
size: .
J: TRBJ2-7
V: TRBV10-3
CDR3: CAISGGYYEQYF
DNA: TGTGCCATCAGTGGAGGGTACTACGAGCAGTACTTC

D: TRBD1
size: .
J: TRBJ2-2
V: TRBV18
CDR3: CASSSGTGHTGELFF
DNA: TGTGCCAGCTCTTCCGGGACAGGGCACACCGGGGAGCTGTTTTTT

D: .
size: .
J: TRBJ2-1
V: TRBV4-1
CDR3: CASSQVDMGFIYNEQFF
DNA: TGCGCCAGCAGCCAGGTTGATATGGGCTTTATTTACAATGAGCAGTTCTTC

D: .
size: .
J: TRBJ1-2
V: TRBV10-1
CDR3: CASSSVQFGGYTF
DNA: TGCGCCAGCAGCTCTGTCCAGTTTGGTGGCTACACCTTC

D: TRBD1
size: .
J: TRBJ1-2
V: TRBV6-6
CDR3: CASRTGFTNYGYTF
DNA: TGTGCCAGCAGGACAGGGTTCACTAACTATGGCTACACCTTC

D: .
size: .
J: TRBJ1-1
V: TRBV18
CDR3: CASTLWRQNTEAFF
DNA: TGTGCCAGCACCCTGTGGCGACAGAACACTGAAGCTTTCTTT

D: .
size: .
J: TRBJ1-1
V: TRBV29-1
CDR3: CSVRRDRGTEAFF
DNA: TGCAGCGTTCGCAGGGATCGCGGCACTGAAGCTTTCTTT

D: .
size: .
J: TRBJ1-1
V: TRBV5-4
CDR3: CASSPGNPTTSEAFF
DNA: TGTGCCAGCAGCCCGGGGAATCCGACAACCTCTGAAGCTTTCTTT

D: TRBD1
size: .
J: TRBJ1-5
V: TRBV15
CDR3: CATSRDPQGARSNQPQHF
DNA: TGTGCCACCAGCAGAGACCCACAGGGGGCCAGGAGCAATCAGCCCCAGCATTTT

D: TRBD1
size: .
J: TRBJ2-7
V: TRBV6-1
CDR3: CASSKGTGGHLSYEQYF
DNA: TGTGCCAGCAGTAAAGGGACAGGGGGCCATCTCTCCTACGAGCAGTACTTC

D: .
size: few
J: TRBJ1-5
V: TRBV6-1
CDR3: CASIENAGLNQPQHF
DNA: TGTGCCAGCATCGAGAATGCAGGTCTCAATCAGCCCCAGCATTTT

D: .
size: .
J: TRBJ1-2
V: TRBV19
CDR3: CASKEANYGYTF
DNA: TGTGCCAGTAAGGAGGCGAACTATGGCTACACCTTC

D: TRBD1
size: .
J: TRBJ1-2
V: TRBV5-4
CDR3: CASSLPLLAGGYGYTF
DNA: TGTGCCAGCAGCTTGCCGCTTTTGGCAGGGGGCTATGGCTACACCTTC

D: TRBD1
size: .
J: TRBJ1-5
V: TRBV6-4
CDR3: CASSDLKGGGQGAYSNQPQHF
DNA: TGTGCCAGCAGTGACCTAAAGGGGGGGGGACAGGGGGCCTATAGCAATCAGCCCCAGCATTTT

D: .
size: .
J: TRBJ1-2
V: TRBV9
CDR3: CASSAYRVGNYGYTF
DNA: TGTGCCAGCAGCGCATACAGGGTGGGAAACTATGGCTACACCTTC

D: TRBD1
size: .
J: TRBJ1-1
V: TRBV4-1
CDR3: CASSQRWGQTGGEAFF
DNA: TGCGCCAGCAGCCAACGGTGGGGTCAAACAGGGGGTGAAGCTTTCTTT

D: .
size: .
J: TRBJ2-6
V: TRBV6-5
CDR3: CASTLGSSGANVLTF
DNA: TGTGCCAGCACCCTAGGGAGCTCTGGGGCCAACGTCCTGACTTTC

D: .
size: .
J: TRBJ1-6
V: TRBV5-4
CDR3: CASSLGNEGSPLHF
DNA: TGTGCCAGCAGCTTGGGCAACGAGGGTTCACCCCTCCACTTT

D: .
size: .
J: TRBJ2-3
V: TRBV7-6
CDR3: CASSLRRGDTQYF
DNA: TGTGCCAGCAGCCTAAGGCGGGGAGATACGCAGTATTTT

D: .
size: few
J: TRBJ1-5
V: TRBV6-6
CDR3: CASNTGDNQPQHF
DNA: TGTGCCAGCAATACAGGTGACAATCAGCCCCAGCATTTT

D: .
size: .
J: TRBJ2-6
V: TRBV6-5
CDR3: CASSKTNSGANVLTF
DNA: TGTGCCAGCAGTAAGACAAACTCTGGGGCCAACGTCCTGACTTTC

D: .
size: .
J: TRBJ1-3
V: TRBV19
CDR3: CASSTGISGNTIYF
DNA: TGTGCCAGTAGTACCGGGATTTCTGGAAACACCATATATTTT

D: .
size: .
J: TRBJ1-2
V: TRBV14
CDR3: CASSQEDSKELPGQPRDYGYTF
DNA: TGTGCCAGCAGCCAAGAGGATTCCAAGGAACTACCGGGACAACCGAGGGACTATGGCTACACCTTC

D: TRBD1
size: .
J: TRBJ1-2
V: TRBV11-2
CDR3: CASSGGQEGYGYTF
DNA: TGTGCCAGCAGCGGGGGACAGGAGGGCTATGGCTACACCTTC

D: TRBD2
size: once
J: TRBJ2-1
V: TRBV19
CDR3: CASSSPELAGGRYEQFF
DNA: TGTGCCAGTAGTTCCCCCGAACTAGCGGGGGGGCGGTATGAGCAGTTCTTC

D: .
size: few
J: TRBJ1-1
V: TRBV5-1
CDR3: CASSPAGFLTEAFF
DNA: TGCGCCAGCAGCCCCGCGGGGTTTCTCACTGAAGCTTTCTTT

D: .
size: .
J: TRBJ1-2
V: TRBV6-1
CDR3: CASSEPQGGYTF
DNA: TGTGCCAGCAGTGAGCCGCAGGGAGGCTACACCTTC

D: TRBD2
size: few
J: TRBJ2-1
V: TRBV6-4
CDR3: CASSDRGEGDEQFF
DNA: TGTGCCAGCAGTGACCGGGGGGAAGGCGATGAGCAGTTCTTC

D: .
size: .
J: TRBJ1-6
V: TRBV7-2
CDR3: CASSLGDNLNNSPLHF
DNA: TGTGCCAGCAGCTTAGGAGACAACCTGAACAATTCACCCCTCCACTTT

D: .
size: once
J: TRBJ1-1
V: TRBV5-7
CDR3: CASSFIDRENTEAFF
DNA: TGTGCCAGCAGCTTTATTGACAGAGAGAACACTGAAGCTTTCTTT

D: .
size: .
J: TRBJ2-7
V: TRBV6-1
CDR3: CASSAAAYEQYF
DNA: TGTGCCAGCTCCGCAGCGGCCTACGAGCAGTACTTC

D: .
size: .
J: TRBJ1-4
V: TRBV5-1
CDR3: CASSVDRQGQGEKLFF
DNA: TGCGCCAGCAGCGTGGACCGTCAGGGCCAAGGTGAAAAACTGTTTTTT

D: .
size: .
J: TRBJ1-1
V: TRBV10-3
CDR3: CASHSGNTEAFF
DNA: TGTGCCAGCCATTCCGGGAACACTGAAGCTTTCTTT

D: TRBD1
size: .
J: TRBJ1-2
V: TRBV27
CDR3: CASRKGDSNYGYTF
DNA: TGTGCCAGCAGGAAAGGGGACAGTAACTATGGCTACACCTTC

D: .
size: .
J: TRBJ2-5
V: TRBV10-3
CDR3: CAISESGALSGLVETQYF
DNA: TGTGCCATCAGTGAGTCCGGAGCGCTAAGTGGGTTGGTAGAGACCCAGTACTTC

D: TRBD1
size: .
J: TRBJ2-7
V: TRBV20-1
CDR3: CSAGQGTLRRF
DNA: TGCAGTGCCGGACAGGGAACCCTTCGACGCTTC

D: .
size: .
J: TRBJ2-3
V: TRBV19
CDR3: CASSIFIVRTPTDTQYF
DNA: TGTGCCAGTAGTATCTTTATAGTGCGGACACCTACAGATACGCAGTATTTT

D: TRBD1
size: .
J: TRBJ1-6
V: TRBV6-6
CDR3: CASSSLVTGPPLHF
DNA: TGTGCCAGCAGTTCCCTAGTGACAGGGCCGCCCCTCCACTTT

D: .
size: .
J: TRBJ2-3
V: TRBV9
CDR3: CASKAKTADTQYF
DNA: TGTGCCAGCAAAGCAAAAACGGCAGATACGCAGTATTTT

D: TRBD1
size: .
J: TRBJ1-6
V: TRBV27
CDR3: CASSSILRQGLGSPLHF
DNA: TGTGCCAGCAGTTCAATCCTACGACAGGGTTTGGGTTCACCCCTCCACTTT